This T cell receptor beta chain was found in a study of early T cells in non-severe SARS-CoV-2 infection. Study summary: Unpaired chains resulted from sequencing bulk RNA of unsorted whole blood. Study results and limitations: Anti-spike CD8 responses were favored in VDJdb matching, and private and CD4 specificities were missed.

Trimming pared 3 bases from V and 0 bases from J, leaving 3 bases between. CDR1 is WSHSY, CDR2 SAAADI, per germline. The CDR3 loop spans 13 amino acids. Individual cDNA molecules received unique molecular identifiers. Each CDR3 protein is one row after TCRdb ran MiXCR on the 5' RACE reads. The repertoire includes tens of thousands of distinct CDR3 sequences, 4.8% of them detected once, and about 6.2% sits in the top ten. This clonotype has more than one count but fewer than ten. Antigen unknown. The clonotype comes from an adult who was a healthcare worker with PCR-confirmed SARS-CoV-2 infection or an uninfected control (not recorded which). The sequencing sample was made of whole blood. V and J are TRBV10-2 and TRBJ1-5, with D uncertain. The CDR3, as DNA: TGCGCCAGCAGTGACAATAGCAATCAGCCCCAGCATTTT. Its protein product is CASSDNSNQPQHF.